This T cell receptor beta chain was sequenced for a study of cytomegalovirus exposure and HLA in healthy donors. The study's findings and limits: What was likely a sequencing artifact was a cluster of highly shared sequence variants. In most subjects, TCR beta sequences reportedly gave accurate predictions of HLA-A and HLA-B alleles. Cytomegalovirus status, reportedly, was diagnosed with high specificity and sensitivity by the classifier.

CDR1 and CDR2 (germline): MNHEY, SVGAGI. The CDR3 runs to 14 residues. Trimming removed 5 bases from V and 10 bases from J, with 15 bases in between. Regarding this clone: No antigen is known for it.

The PCR ran on 60 Vbeta and 13 Jbeta primers. The table came from immunoSEQ multiplex PCR; TCRdb's copy has only in-frame clones and leaves some out. Of 100,000 to 150,000 clones listed, roughly 79% are singletons. The TCR comes from a woman in her 40s in good health and CMV-seronegative. Sequencing was performed on PBMCs. The gene calls are TRBV6-5 and TRBJ1-6; TRBD1 is a possible D gene (6 bases). The CDR3 sequence: CASSVSRDTSPLHF. DNA of the CDR3: TGTGCCAGCAGTGTCTCCCGGGACACATCACCCCTCCACTTT.